Only a few counts were recorded for the clone carrying this T cell receptor (beta chain). What it recognizes is unknown. CDR1 is MNHEY and CDR2 is SMNVEV in the germline V gene (reference sequence). V trimming: 8 bases; J trimming: 3 bases; junction bases outside the gene matches: 6. The CDR3 extends over 14 amino acids. Making TCR cDNA involved 5'RACE template switching, which added UMIs and a universal primer site. MiXCR was run by TCRdb on the 5' RACE reads, yielding one entry per CDR3 protein. Of some 670,000 distinct CDR3 sequences in the sample, 10% to 15% are singletons; the top ten hold about 15%. The data stem from a study of T cells after yellow fever vaccination. Study findings and constraints: Some clonotypes, a small share, were shared between CD4 and CD8 compartments. A large majority of primary-vaccination clones showed up again after the booster (96% CD4, roughly 88% CD8). FACS-sorted repertoires might harbor abundant contaminating clonotypes from the bulk population.

The chain joins TRBV27 to TRBJ1-5; TRBD1 aligns across 8 bases. This receptor was obtained from a man aged 25 to 40 who received the YFV17D yellow fever vaccine. The sample was PBMCs, taken on the day of the yellow fever booster vaccination. The CDR3 reads CASGLTGVNQPQHF. CDR3 nucleotide sequence: TGTGCCAGCGGATTGACAGGGGTCAATCAGCCCCAGCATTTT.